Below, 28 T cell receptor beta chains from the same sample are listed, as sequenced in a study of blood T cells in healthy people across ages. It was with a sample-barcoded 5' primer and a J-beta primer mix that a second PCR of about 7 to 12 cycles was run. TCRdb used MiXCR to reprocess the 5' RACE reads, holding one entry per CDR3 protein. The repertoire holds more than 800,000 distinct CDR3 sequences, with less than 35% as singletons. Sequenced input: blood. The source is a woman at least 80 years old in good health.

The chain joins TRBV14 to TRBJ2-5; the D gene is possibly TRBD2 (6 bases). Trimming left V 1 base short and J 4 bases short, with 13 bases between. CDR1 SGHDN and CDR2 FVKESK come from the germline V gene. The CDR3 extends over 15 amino acids. The CDR3 loop reads CASSQGASVGETQYF. In DNA form, the CDR3 reads TGTGCCAGCAGCCAAGGTGCTAGCGTGGGAGAGACCCAGTACTTC.

This clonotype was found a few times. V and J are TRBV20-1 and TRBJ2-2, with D perhaps assigned TRBD1 or TRBD2 (6 bases each). The ends were cut back, 0 bases at V and 5 bases at J, with 16 bases in the middle. CDR3 length: 16 amino acids. Germline CDR1 reads DFQATT; CDR2 reads SNEGSKA (reference sequence). The CDR3 DNA sequence: TGCAGTGCTAGAGATCGGGGCAGGGGAGGAACCGGGGAGCTGTTTTTT. It yields the protein CSARDRGRGGTGELFF.

This clonotype came up a few times. A read error may explain this, as a much larger clone is one base away. The chain carries TRBV5-1 and TRBJ1-2, with D tentatively TRBD1 (6 bases). Deletions cut 3 bases from V and 6 bases from J, with 18 bases between. The CDR3 runs to 15 residues. CDR1 and CDR2 (germline): SGHRS, YFSETQ. The CDR3 DNA reads as TGCGCCAGCAGCTCAGCCAGGGGACCTGGGGATGGCTACACCTTC. It translates to CASSSARGPGDGYTF.

This sequence joins TRBV7-9 and TRBJ1-3; the D gene is possibly TRBD1 (6 bases). Trimming left V 3 bases short and J 1 base short, with 10 bases between. CDR1 and CDR2 (germline): SEHNR, FQNEAQ (reference sequence). This CDR3 region has 15 residues. Written as DNA, the CDR3 is TGTGCCAGCAGCTTGAGGGGGACATCTGGAAACACCATATATTTT. Its translation is CASSLRGTSGNTIYF.

This clonotype was seen at least ten times. CDR3 in amino acids: CASSLVGHRGRRETQYF. The CDR3 coding sequence is TGTGCCAGCAGCTTAGTGGGCCATCGGGGGAGGCGAGAGACCCAGTACTTC. This chain links TRBV11-2 with TRBJ2-5; tentative D call: TRBD2 (6 bases). Germline CDR1 and CDR2: SGHAT and FQNNGV. The CDR3 is 17 amino acids. The V gene lost 1 base and the J gene lost 4 bases, with 19 bases spanning the gap.

J is TRBJ1-2 and V is TRBV13; maybe TRBD1 (5 bases). Trimming took 3 bases from V and 11 from J, leaving 13 bases between them. The V gene's germline CDR1 is PRHDT and CDR2 FYEKMQ (reference sequence). This CDR3 contains 12 residues. The CDR3 sequence is CASSLGRRGYTF. In nucleotides, the CDR3 is TGTGCCAGCAGCTTGGGGCGCCGGGGGTACACCTTC.

This clonotype was detected once. Germline is not matched at one junction end, which may reflect a read error. V is TRBV7-9 and J is TRBJ2-3; D is tentatively TRBD1 or TRBD2 (5 bases each). Germline V gene data show CDR1 as SEHNR and CDR2 as FQNEAQ (reference sequence). The CDR3 runs to 14 residues. This CDR3 is CAGSLEGSTDTQYF. For the CDR3, the DNA is TGTGCCGGCAGCTTAGAGGGGAGCACAGATACGCAGTATTTT.

This clonotype was counted between two and nine times. The chain joins TRBV3-1 to TRBJ1-2; D is possibly TRBD1 (5 bases). Germline V CDR1 and CDR2: LGHDT, YNNKEL (reference sequence). This CDR3 region has 14 residues. V was pared by 4 bases and J by 5 bases, with 14 bases between. The CDR3 DNA is TGTGCCAGCAGCCTGTCCGGGACCGAATATGGCTACACCTTC. Translated, it gives CASSLSGTEYGYTF.

As to this clonotype: The junction and the germline gene differ at one end; a read error may be behind it. V is TRBV4-3 and J is TRBJ2-2, with 9 bases matching TRBD1. Germline V gene sequence: CDR1 LGHNA, CDR2 YSLEER. This CDR3 has 16 amino acids. CDR3 sequence (DNA): TGCACCAGCAGCCAAGTTACAGGGGGCCTCACCGGGGAGCTGTTTTTT. It specifies CTSSQVTGGLTGELFF.

The table lists this clonotype with a few counts. The chain has TRBV11-2 and TRBJ2-6; D may match TRBD1 or TRBD2 (6 bases each). This CDR3 spans 18 amino acids. V gave up 3 bases and J gave up 0 bases, with 15 bases separating them. Germline values: CDR1 SGHAT, CDR2 FQNNGV. The CDR3: CASSLVGGHPSGANVLTF. CDR3 coding DNA: TGTGCCAGCAGCTTGGTGGGGGGCCACCCCTCTGGGGCCAACGTCCTGACTTTC.

This clonotype was observed at least ten times. The rearrangement joins TRBV11-2 to TRBJ2-4; 10 bases are a match to TRBD1. Trimming at V came to 4 bases and at J to 6 bases, leaving 6 bases not matched to a gene. The CDR3 extends over 15 amino acids. Germline loops: CDR1 SGHAT, CDR2 FQNNGV. CDR3 sequence (DNA): TGTGCCAGCAGCTACTCGGGACAGGGGACAAACATTCAGTACTTC. This codes for CASSYSGQGTNIQYF.

This clonotype was recorded many times. The chain combines TRBV6-5 with TRBJ2-5; D not certain. CDR1 and CDR2 from the germline V gene are MNHEY and SVGAGI. The V gene lost 0 bases and the J gene lost 1 base, with 6 bases spanning the gap. The CDR3 is made up of 14 amino acids. The CDR3 sequence is CASSYSSTQETQYF. CDR3 in DNA: TGTGCCAGCAGTTACTCTTCCACCCAAGAGACCCAGTACTTC.

This clonotype was recorded many times. This chain links TRBV29-1 with TRBJ2-7, with TRBD1 identical over 8 bases. CDR1 is SQVTM and CDR2 is ANQGSEA in the germline V gene. Unmatched junction bases numbered 6, after V lost 8 bases and J lost 0 bases. CDR3 size: 13 residues. The CDR3 is CSSRDRTSYEQYF. Written as DNA, the CDR3 is TGCAGCTCCCGGGACAGGACCTCCTACGAGCAGTACTTC.

V and J are TRBV5-1 and TRBJ2-2; D is unclear. This CDR3 region has 14 residues. V gave up 3 bases and J gave up 3 bases, with 9 bases separating them. Germline V gene sequence: CDR1 SGHRS, CDR2 YFSETQ. The CDR3 nucleotides are TGCGCCAGCAGCTCCCTCGGTGACACCGGGGAGCTGTTTTTT. It yields the protein CASSSLGDTGELFF.

The chain combines TRBV7-2 with TRBJ1-4, with 7 bases lining up with TRBD1. With V trimmed by 2 bases and J by 5 bases, 2 bases remained unmatched. CDR1 and CDR2 (germline): SGHTA, FQGNSA. The CDR3 sequence is 14 residues long. As DNA, the CDR3 is TGTGCCAGCAGCTTAAACAGGGGAAATGAAAAACTGTTTTTT. Translation: CASSLNRGNEKLFF.

The chain couples TRBV6-1 to TRBJ2-5, with D possibly TRBD1 on 6 matching bases. There are 13 residues in the CDR3. The V gene's germline CDR1 is MNHNS and CDR2 SASEGT. V gave up 6 bases and J gave up 3 bases, with 11 bases separating them. The CDR3 DNA is TGTGCCAGCAGGAAACAGGGAGAAGAGACCCAGTACTTC. Protein sequence: CASRKQGEETQYF.

This clonotype was picked up a small number of times. The V call is TRBV29-1, the J call TRBJ1-1, with D maybe TRBD1 (6 bases). This CDR3 is built from 12 residues. The V end lost 8 bases, the J end lost 0 bases, and 10 bases lay between the germline ends. In germline, CDR1 is SQVTM, CDR2 ANQGSEA. CDR3 sequence: CSSGQLNTEAFF. For the CDR3, the DNA is TGCAGCAGTGGACAGTTGAACACTGAAGCTTTCTTT. Based on the CDR3 plus reference TRBV29-1 and TRBJ1-1, the full variable domain is SAVISQKPSRDICQRGTSLTIQCQVDSQVTMMFWYRQQPGQSLTLIATANQGSEATYESGFVIDKFPISRPNLTFSTLTVSNMSPEDSSIYLCSSGQLNTEAFFGQGTRLTVV.

This clonotype was counted many times. The rearrangement uses TRBV4-2 and TRBJ2-5, with 8 bases fitting TRBD2. This CDR3 spans 15 amino acids. Germline V gene lookup returns CDR1 LGHNA and CDR2 YNFKEQ. V lost 2 bases and J lost 3; bases outside the gene matches: 5. In DNA form, the CDR3 reads TGTGCCAGCAGCCAACCGGTCGGGGGGGAAGAGACCCAGTACTTC. Protein: CASSQPVGGEETQYF.

This CDR3 is CASSPSPGTVNTEAFF. The CDR3 region has the DNA TGTGCCAGCAGTCCTAGTCCCGGGACAGTGAACACTGAAGCTTTCTTT. The chain couples TRBV12-3 or TRBV12-4 to TRBJ1-1, with TRBD1 matching 7 bases. With 5 bases clipped from V and 0 bases from J, the junction kept 9 bases outside the gene matches. The CDR3 totals 16 residues.

This sequence joins TRBV7-2 and TRBJ1-1; TRBD1 is a possible D gene (5 bases). Looked up from germline, CDR1 is SGHTA and CDR2 is FQGNSA. The CDR3 consists of 14 residues. Trimming stripped 5 bases from V and 5 bases from J, with 15 bases between. CDR3 loop: CASSRPGVRTEAFF. The DNA for the CDR3 is TGTGCCAGCAGCCGCCCGGGGGTACGAACTGAAGCTTTCTTT.

The V call is TRBV3-1, the J call TRBJ2-1; TRBD1 aligns across 7 bases. With the DNA end fitting TRBJ2-7 better, the J assignment may be wrong. The CDR3 runs 15 residues. The germline V gene has CDR1 LGHDT and CDR2 YNNKEL (reference sequence). Here the CDR3 reads CASSRGQSLYNEQYF. The DNA for the CDR3 is TGTGCCAGCAGCCGGGGACAGAGTTTATACAATGAGCAGTACTTC.

V usage is TRBV6-5 and J usage is TRBJ1-2; 11 bases are a match to TRBD1. The CDR3 has 14 amino acids. J gave up 8 bases and V 6 bases, and 8 bases lay outside the gene matches. Germline V gives CDR1 MNHEY, CDR2 SVGAGI. The DNA of the CDR3 is TGTGCCAGCAGCGCGGACAGGGGGCCTAGCGGCTACACCTTC. It yields the protein CASSADRGPSGYTF.

The chain has TRBV3-1 and TRBJ1-1; the D is unclear. V was cut by 2 bases and J by 8 bases, with 9 bases left in between. This CDR3 spans 12 amino acids. Germline V gives CDR1 LGHDT, CDR2 YNNKEL (reference sequence). The CDR3 DNA reads TGTGCCAGCAGCCAATCACATGGAGAAGCTTTCTTT. It is translated as CASSQSHGEAFF.

About this clonotype: A much larger clone differs from this one at a single base, so this may be a read error. V and J are TRBV18 and TRBJ2-1; the D gene is possibly TRBD2 (7 bases). The V gene's germline CDR1 is KGHSH and CDR2 LQKENI. The CDR3 has 13 residues. The CDR3 is CASSPWGGDERFF. The DNA for the CDR3 is TGTGCCAGCTCACCGTGGGGGGGCGATGAGCGGTTCTTC.

The V and J genes are TRBV6-5 and TRBJ2-1; no clear D. The CDR3 contains 17 residues. V shed 2 bases and J shed 0 bases, with 14 bases lying between them. Looked up from germline, CDR1 is MNHEY and CDR2 is SVGAGI. The DNA for the CDR3 is TGTGCCAGCAGTTACGATCTAGGTTCCCTCTCCTACAATGAGCAGTTCTTC. Amino acids: CASSYDLGSLSYNEQFF.

This clonotype was observed at least ten times. V and J are TRBV4-1 and TRBJ2-1; 12 positions agree with TRBD2. The V and J ends lost 1 base and 4 bases, in that order; junction bases with no gene match: 20. Germline V lookup: CDR1 MGHRA, CDR2 YSYEKL. The CDR3 has 22 residues. CDR3 coding DNA: TGCGCCAGCAGCCAAGGGTACTATAGTACTAGCGGGGGGCCCCGTTCTTACAATGAGCAGTTCTTC. Translating gives CASSQGYYSTSGGPRSYNEQFF.

This clonotype was detected ten times or more. V and J are TRBV3-1 and TRBJ2-5; D is unresolved. V was shortened by 9 bases and J by 5 bases, with 10 bases between the two germline ends. The CDR3 runs 11 residues. CDR1 and CDR2 from the germline V gene are LGHDT and YNNKEL (reference sequence). The CDR3 nucleotides read TGTGCCAGTCAGTTTTCCGAGACCCAGTACTTC. Its protein is CASQFSETQYF.

This clonotype was seen repeatedly, ten times or more. V and J are TRBV20-1 and TRBJ2-5, with 9 bases lining up with TRBD2. The CDR3 covers 16 residues. CDR1 is DFQATT, CDR2 SNEGSKA, per germline (reference sequence). The trim removed 0 bases at V and 2 bases at J, leaving 7 bases unmatched. The CDR3 loop reads CSARDLDSGGQETQYF. The CDR3 coding sequence is TGCAGTGCTAGAGATTTGGATAGCGGGGGTCAAGAGACCCAGTACTTC.